A selection of T cell receptor beta chains follows, all from one sample in a study of T cells in Graves' hyperthyroidism and ophthalmopathy. One entry per CDR3 protein, called by TCRdb with MiXCR from the multiplex PCR reads. The sample yields around 690,000 distinct CDR3 sequences, under 25% seen once. The sequencing sample was made of blood. The receptors stem from a man younger than 45 with Graves' ophthalmopathy. The CDR3 runs from the conserved cysteine through the conserved F or W. The order of the fields is D gene, clone size, J gene, V gene, CDR3 DNA, CDR3 protein. The D gene is left open where the match is weak. Rows give clone size only sometimes, using once, few, many, or a class for an expanded clone.

d_gene: TRBD2; abundance: -; j_gene: TRBJ2-7; v_gene: TRBV19; CDR3nt: TGTGCCAGTAGTACCGGGACTAGCGGGATCCACGAGCAGTACTTC; CDR3aa: CASSTGTSGIHEQYF
d_gene: TRBD1; abundance: many; j_gene: TRBJ1-2; v_gene: TRBV28; CDR3nt: TGTGCCAGCAGACAGGGGACAGGGTCCTATGGCTACACCTTC; CDR3aa: CASRQGTGSYGYTF
d_gene: -; abundance: -; j_gene: TRBJ2-7; v_gene: TRBV5-1; CDR3nt: TGCGCCAGCAGCTTGGAGGGCGGGGGCTGGTACGAGCAGTACTTC; CDR3aa: CASSLEGGGWYEQYF
d_gene: -; abundance: few; j_gene: TRBJ2-6; v_gene: TRBV6-5; CDR3nt: TGTGCCAGCAGTTTCCCCTTGGCTGGGGCCAACGTCCTGACTTTC; CDR3aa: CASSFPLAGANVLTF
d_gene: TRBD2; abundance: many; j_gene: TRBJ2-1; v_gene: TRBV7-6; CDR3nt: TGTGCCAGCAGCTCAAGGACTAGCGGGTACAATGAGCAGTTCTTC; CDR3aa: CASSSRTSGYNEQFF
d_gene: -; abundance: many; j_gene: TRBJ2-1; v_gene: TRBV27; CDR3nt: TGTGCCAGCAGTTTCCATACTAGGGAGCAGTTCTTC; CDR3aa: CASSFHTREQFF
d_gene: TRBD2; abundance: -; j_gene: TRBJ2-2; v_gene: TRBV6-5; CDR3nt: TGCGCCAGCAGCGAAATAGCGGGCCCTGTTGACACCGGGGAGCTGTTTTTT; CDR3aa: CASSEIAGPVDTGELFF
d_gene: -; abundance: many; j_gene: TRBJ1-2; v_gene: TRBV9; CDR3nt: TGTGCCAGCAGCGTAGAAGACAGGCCCAACTATGGCTACACCTTC; CDR3aa: CASSVEDRPNYGYTF
d_gene: -; abundance: many; j_gene: TRBJ1-1; v_gene: TRBV5-1; CDR3nt: TGCGCCAGCAGCTCAAGTACAACTTTGGGCACTGAAGCTTTCTTT; CDR3aa: CASSSSTTLGTEAFF
d_gene: TRBD2; abundance: -; j_gene: TRBJ2-7; v_gene: TRBV5-8; CDR3nt: TGTGCCAGCAGCCCCCGACTAGCGGGAGTGATCCCCTACGAGCAGTACTTC; CDR3aa: CASSPRLAGVIPYEQYF
d_gene: TRBD1; abundance: -; j_gene: TRBJ2-5; v_gene: TRBV28; CDR3nt: TGTGCCAGCAGCAGGGACAGGGGGGATGAGACCCAGTACTTC; CDR3aa: CASSRDRGDETQYF
d_gene: -; abundance: few; j_gene: TRBJ2-7; v_gene: TRBV19; CDR3nt: TGTGCCAGTAGTATAGGAGGGCATCTCTCCTACGAGCAGTACTTC; CDR3aa: CASSIGGHLSYEQYF
d_gene: TRBD1; abundance: few; j_gene: TRBJ2-7; v_gene: TRBV5-6; CDR3nt: TGTGCCAGCAGCTTGGCCGGGACAGGGAATAAGCAGTACTTC; CDR3aa: CASSLAGTGNKQYF
d_gene: -; abundance: -; j_gene: TRBJ2-3; v_gene: TRBV7-2; CDR3nt: TGTGCCAGCACCCGAGAGGCTTCATACACAGATACGCAGTATTTT; CDR3aa: CASTREASYTDTQYF
d_gene: -; abundance: -; j_gene: TRBJ2-3; v_gene: TRBV12-3/TRBV12-4; CDR3nt: TGTGCCAGCATCCTGGGGCTTTTCACAGATACGCAGTATTTT; CDR3aa: CASILGLFTDTQYF
d_gene: -; abundance: many; j_gene: TRBJ2-7; v_gene: TRBV10-3; CDR3nt: TGTGCCATCAGTGACAGGGACTACGAGCAGTACTTC; CDR3aa: CAISDRDYEQYF
d_gene: -; abundance: -; j_gene: TRBJ2-1; v_gene: TRBV20-1; CDR3nt: TGCAGTGCTAGAGATCGTCAGGGGCCGGCCAATGAGCAGTTCTTC; CDR3aa: CSARDRQGPANEQFF
d_gene: -; abundance: few; j_gene: TRBJ2-7; v_gene: TRBV7-9; CDR3nt: TGTGCCAGCAGCCCCCCCGCCAGTTCCTACGAGCAGTACTTC; CDR3aa: CASSPPASSYEQYF
d_gene: -; abundance: many; j_gene: TRBJ1-6; v_gene: TRBV5-1; CDR3nt: TGCGCCAGCAGCTTGGGGGGTAGCGATAATTCACCCCTCCACTTT; CDR3aa: CASSLGGSDNSPLHF
d_gene: -; abundance: many; j_gene: TRBJ2-1; v_gene: TRBV5-1; CDR3nt: TGCGCCAGCAGCTTTGGTGATGGCGACAATGAGCAGTTCTTC; CDR3aa: CASSFGDGDNEQFF
d_gene: TRBD1; abundance: few; j_gene: TRBJ1-5; v_gene: TRBV27; CDR3nt: TGTGCCAGCAGGCGCCTTGGGACAGGGGAACCTCGGCAGCCCCAGCATTTT; CDR3aa: CASRRLGTGEPRQPQHF
d_gene: -; abundance: many; j_gene: TRBJ1-5; v_gene: TRBV28; CDR3nt: TGTGCCAGCAGTTCAGAGAATCAGCCCCAGCATTTT; CDR3aa: CASSSENQPQHF
d_gene: -; abundance: -; j_gene: TRBJ2-1; v_gene: TRBV6-1; CDR3nt: TGTGCCAGCAGGGGTCTAGTCCGTGAGCAGTTCTTC; CDR3aa: CASRGLVREQFF
d_gene: TRBD1; abundance: -; j_gene: TRBJ1-2; v_gene: TRBV28; CDR3nt: TGTGCCAGCAGTTTAATCACGATGGGACAGGGCAATGGCTACACCTTC; CDR3aa: CASSLITMGQGNGYTF
d_gene: TRBD2; abundance: few; j_gene: TRBJ2-3; v_gene: TRBV9; CDR3nt: TGTGCCAGCAGCGCGACTAGCGGGACTAGCACAGATACGCAGTATTTT; CDR3aa: CASSATSGTSTDTQYF
d_gene: TRBD2; abundance: -; j_gene: TRBJ2-1; v_gene: TRBV12-3/TRBV12-4; CDR3nt: TGTGCCAGCAGTTTAGAGCTGGTAGCGGGAATCTCCTACAATGAGCAGTTCTTC; CDR3aa: CASSLELVAGISYNEQFF
d_gene: -; abundance: few; j_gene: TRBJ2-1; v_gene: TRBV7-9; CDR3nt: TGTGCCAGCAGCTTAAGGGGGGGGGTGGGCTCCCCCTACAATGAGCAGTTCTTC; CDR3aa: CASSLRGGVGSPYNEQFF
d_gene: -; abundance: -; j_gene: TRBJ2-3; v_gene: TRBV6-2/TRBV6-3; CDR3nt: TGTGCCAGCACCAAGTCGACTAGCACAGATACGCAGTATTTT; CDR3aa: CASTKSTSTDTQYF
d_gene: -; abundance: many; j_gene: TRBJ2-1; v_gene: TRBV7-8; CDR3nt: TGTGCCAGCAGCTTGGGGGTCGCGTACTCCTACAATGAGCAGTTCTTC; CDR3aa: CASSLGVAYSYNEQFF
d_gene: TRBD1; abundance: few; j_gene: TRBJ2-7; v_gene: TRBV7-9; CDR3nt: TGTGCCAGCAGGCACCGGGACAGGTTATCCTACGAGCAGTACTTC; CDR3aa: CASRHRDRLSYEQYF
d_gene: TRBD1; abundance: -; j_gene: TRBJ2-5; v_gene: TRBV13; CDR3nt: TGTGCCAGCAGCCTGCCCGAGACAGGGGACCAAGAGACCCAGTACTTC; CDR3aa: CASSLPETGDQETQYF
d_gene: TRBD1; abundance: few; j_gene: TRBJ1-2; v_gene: TRBV7-9; CDR3nt: TGTGCCAGCAGACCGGCCTCGGACAGGGCCTATGGCTACACCTTC; CDR3aa: CASRPASDRAYGYTF
d_gene: TRBD2; abundance: few; j_gene: TRBJ2-5; v_gene: TRBV5-1; CDR3nt: TGCGCCAGCAGCTTGGCCGGACTAGCAGAGACCCAGTACTTC; CDR3aa: CASSLAGLAETQYF
d_gene: -; abundance: many; j_gene: TRBJ2-7; v_gene: TRBV6-5; CDR3nt: TGTGCCAGCAGTTACTCAGGAGGGTCCTACGAGCAGTACTTC; CDR3aa: CASSYSGGSYEQYF
d_gene: TRBD1; abundance: few; j_gene: TRBJ2-7; v_gene: TRBV28; CDR3nt: TGTGCCAGCAGTTTGCCCGGGACAGGGGAGAAGCAGTACTTC; CDR3aa: CASSLPGTGEKQYF
d_gene: -; abundance: many; j_gene: TRBJ1-5; v_gene: TRBV3-1; CDR3nt: TGTGCCAGCAGCCAAGCCAGGGGCAATCAGCCCCAGCATTTT; CDR3aa: CASSQARGNQPQHF
d_gene: -; abundance: -; j_gene: TRBJ2-3; v_gene: TRBV6-2/TRBV6-3; CDR3nt: TGTGCCAGCACCCCCGGGCAGGGGAGCACAGATACGCAGTATTTT; CDR3aa: CASTPGQGSTDTQYF
d_gene: -; abundance: -; j_gene: TRBJ1-2; v_gene: TRBV7-8; CDR3nt: TGTGCCAGCAGCGCCCGGACAAGGCCATATGGCTACACCTTC; CDR3aa: CASSARTRPYGYTF
d_gene: -; abundance: -; j_gene: TRBJ2-1; v_gene: TRBV5-1; CDR3nt: TGCGCCAGCAGCTTGGAGGGGGTCTACAATGAGCAGTTCTTC; CDR3aa: CASSLEGVYNEQFF
d_gene: TRBD2; abundance: -; j_gene: TRBJ2-1; v_gene: TRBV5-1; CDR3nt: TGTGCCAGCAGCGTAGCGGGAGGGCTCCAGTTCTTC; CDR3aa: CASSVAGGLQFF
d_gene: TRBD1; abundance: many; j_gene: TRBJ2-4; v_gene: TRBV12-3/TRBV12-4; CDR3nt: TGTGCCAGCAGTTTAGAGGGGACAGTCATCCCCAAAAACATTCAGTACTTC; CDR3aa: CASSLEGTVIPKNIQYF
d_gene: -; abundance: -; j_gene: TRBJ2-1; v_gene: TRBV28; CDR3nt: TGTGCCAGCAGTCGACAGGCACGAAAGTACAATGAGCAGTTCTTC; CDR3aa: CASSRQARKYNEQFF
d_gene: -; abundance: many; j_gene: TRBJ2-5; v_gene: TRBV11-1; CDR3nt: TGTGCCAGCAGCTCGTACGGGACTCGGAAAGAGACCCAGTACTTC; CDR3aa: CASSSYGTRKETQYF
d_gene: -; abundance: few; j_gene: TRBJ2-3; v_gene: TRBV4-2; CDR3nt: TGTGCCAGCAGGCTGGGGGTTGGTAGCGGCCACACAGATACGCAGTATTTT; CDR3aa: CASRLGVGSGHTDTQYF
d_gene: TRBD2; abundance: many; j_gene: TRBJ2-1; v_gene: TRBV20-1; CDR3nt: TGCAGTGCCTCGAGCGGGAGGACTGAGCAGTTCTTC; CDR3aa: CSASSGRTEQFF
d_gene: -; abundance: few; j_gene: TRBJ2-7; v_gene: TRBV7-9; CDR3nt: TGTGCCAGCAGTTCCCTAGTCCCCTACGAGCAGTACTTC; CDR3aa: CASSSLVPYEQYF
d_gene: -; abundance: -; j_gene: TRBJ1-4; v_gene: TRBV9; CDR3nt: TGTGCCAGCAGCGTAGGTCGGGGGCAGAATGAAAAACTGTTTTTT; CDR3aa: CASSVGRGQNEKLFF
d_gene: TRBD2; abundance: many; j_gene: TRBJ2-3; v_gene: TRBV24-1; CDR3nt: TGTGCCACCAGTGACCCTAGCGGGAGTAGTGCAGATACGCAGTATTTT; CDR3aa: CATSDPSGSSADTQYF
d_gene: -; abundance: many; j_gene: TRBJ1-5; v_gene: TRBV18; CDR3nt: TGTGCCAGCCGGGCGGGCTATAGCAATCAGCCCCAGCATTTT; CDR3aa: CASRAGYSNQPQHF
d_gene: TRBD2; abundance: few; j_gene: TRBJ2-7; v_gene: TRBV20-1; CDR3nt: TGCAGTGCTAGAGATGGGGCTAGCGGGAGGCGCGAGCAGTACTTC; CDR3aa: CSARDGASGRREQYF
d_gene: -; abundance: -; j_gene: TRBJ1-4; v_gene: TRBV5-1; CDR3nt: TGCGCCAGCAGCTTGGACCCGGGATTGTCTAATGAAAAACTGTTTTTT; CDR3aa: CASSLDPGLSNEKLFF
d_gene: -; abundance: many; j_gene: TRBJ1-1; v_gene: TRBV6-2/TRBV6-3; CDR3nt: TGTGCCAGCAGGTACAGGGAGAGCACTGAAGCTTTCTTT; CDR3aa: CASRYRESTEAFF
d_gene: -; abundance: few; j_gene: TRBJ2-7; v_gene: TRBV4-1; CDR3nt: TGCGCCAGCAGCCAGGTGGGTGGGAACAGCGTCGAGCAGTACTTC; CDR3aa: CASSQVGGNSVEQYF
d_gene: -; abundance: -; j_gene: TRBJ1-1; v_gene: TRBV20-1; CDR3nt: TGCAGTGGTTTGAGGGGAAACACTGAAGCTTTCTTT; CDR3aa: CSGLRGNTEAFF
d_gene: TRBD2; abundance: many; j_gene: TRBJ2-7; v_gene: TRBV12-3/TRBV12-4; CDR3nt: TGTGCCAGCAGTGTGGGACTAGCGGGAGTTGGTGAGCAGTACTTC; CDR3aa: CASSVGLAGVGEQYF